The T cell receptor (beta chain) under discussion was sequenced for a study of blood T cell repertoires in COVID-19. Looking at the study overall: Sites across the United States, Italy and Spain contributed samples from acute and convalescent COVID-19. T cells, B-cell-depleted T cells, or PBMCs provided the cDNA or gDNA that served as material.

Here immunoSEQ multiplex PCR was the method, and the copy in TCRdb shows in-frame clones only, minus some. The table records roughly 150,000 clones, under 90% of them present only once. The trim removed 8 bases at V and 1 base at J, leaving 10 bases unmatched. The CDR3 length is 14 residues. Germline V gene lookup returns CDR1 SQVTM and CDR2 ANQGSEA. Sequencing was performed on peripheral blood. The source of this sequence is an elderly woman with acute or convalescent COVID-19. The chain uses TRBV29-1 and TRBJ2-5, with 7 bases identical to TRBD1. This chain's CDR3 is CSHLEGAAQETQYF. For the CDR3, the DNA is TGCAGCCATCTCGAGGGGGCGGCCCAAGAGACCCAGTACTTC.